The subject of this entry is one TCR beta chain. The sample originates from a study of blood T cells in healthy people across ages. The second PCR ran roughly 6 to 11 cycles with a sample-barcoded 5' primer and J-beta primers. TCRdb re-derived calls from the 5' RACE reads in MiXCR, one entry per CDR3 protein. The data show 630,000 or so distinct CDR3 sequences, around 32% seen once. The CDR3 has 15 residues. From germline, CDR1 is SGHDT and CDR2 YYEEEE. V was pared by 4 bases and J by 0 bases, with 11 bases between. The genes are TRBV5-6 and TRBJ1-5, with D maybe TRBD1 (5 bases). The receptor's source is a woman aged 80 or over in good health. Sequencing input: blood. The CDR3: CASSVWDRSNQPQHF. In DNA form, the CDR3 reads TGTGCCAGCAGCGTTTGGGACCGTAGCAATCAGCCCCAGCATTTT. Full variable domain (missing parts from reference TRBV5-6 and TRBJ1-5): DAGVTQSPTHLIKTRGQQVTLRCSPKSGHDTVSWYQQALGQGPQFIFQYYEEEERQRGNFPDRFSGHQFPNYSSELNVNALLLGDSALYLCASSVWDRSNQPQHFGDGTRLSIL.